This record concerns one T cell receptor beta chain sequence. The data were taken from a study of blood T cell repertoires in COVID-19. Authors' processing steps: Reference gene primer amplification yielded estimated nucleated cell counts. Measured with immunoSEQ multiplex PCR; TCRdb has only the in-frame clones, and not every one. V and J calls and clone size are given by that table; D and trimming were obtained from the DNA. The sample has about 11,000 clones, around 90% seen once; the top ten hold 3.5% to 6%. Material: peripheral blood. The TCR originated in a human donor in a cohort sampled during active COVID-19.

The CDR3 is CASSATSGNTDTQYF. Here the CDR3 DNA reads TGTGCCAGCAGCGCGACTAGCGGGAATACAGATACGCAGTATTTT. The chain uses TRBV9 and TRBJ2-3; 11 bases are shared with TRBD2. This CDR3 contains 15 residues. Trimming cost V 3 bases and J 3 bases; bases outside gene matches: 3. Looked up from germline, CDR1 is SGDLS and CDR2 is YYNGEE. The entire variable domain, with the rest obtained from reference TRBV9 and TRBJ2-3, is as follows: DSGVTQTPKHLITATGQRVTLRCSPRSGDLSVYWYQQSLDQGLQFLIQYYNGEERAKGNILERFSAQQFPDLHSELNLSSLELGDSALYFCASSATSGNTDTQYFGPGTRLTVL.